This T cell receptor beta chain was observed in a study of T cells after yellow fever vaccination. TCRdb re-derived calls from the 5' RACE reads in MiXCR, one entry per CDR3 protein. The table lists 340,000 or so distinct CDR3 sequences, around 13% of them singletons. This clonotype was detected only a few times. The source of this sequence is a man aged 18 to 29 who received the YFV17D yellow fever vaccine. Specimen: CD4+ T cells sorted from PBMCs, collected 15 days after the yellow fever booster vaccination.

CDR3 residues: CASSLEPGQGYYNEQFF. The CDR3 DNA follows: TGTGCCAGCAGCTTAGAACCGGGACAGGGCTACTACAATGAGCAGTTCTTC. The gene calls are TRBV7-2 and TRBJ2-1, with 9 positions matching TRBD1. V trimming: 1 base; J trimming: 3 bases; junction bases outside the gene matches: 7. CDR1 and CDR2 (germline): SGHTA, FQGNSA. The CDR3 covers 17 residues. The full variable domain, with the rest looked up from reference TRBV7-2 and TRBJ2-1, is GAGVSQSPSNKVTEKGKDVELRCDPISGHTALYWYRQSLGQGLEFLIYFQGNSAPDKSGLPSDRFSAERTGGSVSTLTIQRTQQEDSAVYLCASSLEPGQGYYNEQFFGPGTRLTVL.